This entry lists 25 T cell receptor beta chains sequenced from one sample in a study of shared clonotypes between healthy human individuals. CD45RO-negative cells were positively selected for CCR7, leaving out terminally differentiated effector memory CD45RA+ cells. Profiled with immunoSEQ multiplex PCR; TCRdb holds only in-frame clones, not every one. The sample includes about 2,200,000 clones, roughly 91% of them seen just once. The material sequenced was naive CD8+ T cells from PBMCs. The receptors stem from a young man in good health. Some clones in this sample may be carry-over from other donors' samples.

The CDR3 loop reads CASSFQVYYNEQFF. CDR3 coding DNA: TGTGCCAGCAGTTTTCAGGTGTACTACAATGAGCAGTTCTTC. This chain joins TRBV28 and TRBJ2-1, with D uncertain. V was shortened by 3 bases and J by 3 bases, with 9 bases between the two germline ends. The CDR3 extends over 14 amino acids. The germline V gene encodes CDR1 MDHEN and CDR2 SYDVKM.

The chain couples TRBV5-4 to TRBJ1-3, with D unresolved. The CDR3 has 14 amino acids. In germline, CDR1 is SGHNT, CDR2 YYREEE (reference sequence). The V end lost 4 bases, the J end lost 2 bases, and 10 bases lay between the germline ends. The CDR3 is CASSPLGPGNTIYF. In DNA form, the CDR3 reads TGTGCCAGCAGCCCCCTCGGGCCTGGAAACACCATATATTTT.

V and J are TRBV6-5 and TRBJ2-1, with D unresolved. There are 13 residues in the CDR3. The germline V gene has CDR1 MNHEY and CDR2 SVGAGI. V gave up 6 bases and J gave up 6 bases, with 12 bases separating them. CDR3 in DNA: TGTGCCAGCAGGCCGGAGAGTGGCAATGAGCAGTTCTTC. It codes for CASRPESGNEQFF.

The genes are TRBV25-1 and TRBJ1-2, with unresolved D. Germline CDR1 and CDR2: MGHDK and SYGVNS. This CDR3 contains 13 residues. The germline V and J ends were trimmed by 3 bases and 3 bases, with 8 bases remaining between them. The CDR3 region has the DNA TGTGCCAGCAGTGACGAGCTATACTATGGCTACACCTTC. Protein sequence: CASSDELYYGYTF.

The V and J genes are TRBV29-1 and TRBJ2-7; weak D call: TRBD2 (6 bases). CDR1 and CDR2 from the germline V gene are SQVTM and ANQGSEA. Trimming left V 3 bases short and J 2 bases short, with 11 bases between. CDR3 length: 13 residues. The CDR3 DNA reads as TGCAGCGTTGATGGGGACTGGCCCTACGAGCAGTACTTC. Encoded protein: CSVDGDWPYEQYF.

The chain couples TRBV6-5 to TRBJ2-2; D unclear. The V end was cut by 1 base, the J end by 6 bases, with 6 bases between. Germline V gives CDR1 MNHEY, CDR2 SVGAGI. CDR3 length equals 13 residues. This chain's CDR3 is CASSYFPAGELFF. The CDR3 nucleotides read TGTGCCAGCAGTTACTTTCCGGCCGGGGAGCTGTTTTTT.

The chain recombines TRBV28 with TRBJ2-7, with D perhaps matching TRBD2 (6 bases). The ends were cut back, 6 bases at V and 6 bases at J, with 12 bases in the middle. The CDR3 contains 12 residues. Germline V CDR1 and CDR2: MDHEN, SYDVKM. This CDR3 reads CASSRGVSEQYF. As DNA, the CDR3 is TGTGCCAGCAGCCGCGGGGTGAGCGAGCAGTACTTC. The full variable domain, rest sourced from reference TRBV28 and TRBJ2-7, is DVKVTQSSRYLVKRTGEKVFLECVQDMDHENMFWYRQDPGLGLRLIYFSYDVKMKEKGDIPEGYSVSREKKERFSLILESASTNQTSMYLCASSRGVSEQYFGPGTRLTVT.

The rearrangement uses TRBV15 and TRBJ1-2, with TRBD1 matching over 10 bases. This CDR3 contains 14 residues. Germline loops: CDR1 LNHNV, CDR2 YYDKDF (reference sequence). The V gene end was trimmed by 3 bases and the J gene end by 6 bases; junction bases not matched to a gene: 4. CDR3 in DNA: TGTGCCACCAGCAGCGCCGGGACAGGGGATGGCTACACCTTC. Its translation is CATSSAGTGDGYTF.

This chain joins TRBV28 and TRBJ1-1; no firm D call. CDR1 and CDR2 (germline): MDHEN, SYDVKM. The CDR3 extends over 13 amino acids. V was shortened by 3 bases and J by 4 bases, with 9 bases between the two germline ends. CDR3 bases: TGTGCCAGCAGTTTCGGTGAGGTCACTGAAGCTTTCTTT. It yields the protein CASSFGEVTEAFF.

The chain has TRBV4-3 and TRBJ2-3; TRBD1 aligns across 11 bases. The CDR3 contains 20 residues. Germline values: CDR1 LGHNA, CDR2 YSLEER. The J segment lost 3 bases and the V segment lost 0 bases, leaving 14 bases of the junction unmatched. This chain's CDR3 is CASSQDKYLDRGQGTDTQYF. The CDR3 nucleotides are TGCGCCAGCAGCCAAGATAAGTACTTGGACAGGGGGCAAGGGACAGATACGCAGTATTTT.

The rearrangement joins TRBV16 to TRBJ1-1; TRBD1 aligns across 9 bases. V shed 4 bases and J 4 bases; nucleotides not matched to a gene: 1. The CDR3 extends over 13 amino acids. The germline V gene has CDR1 KGHSY and CDR2 FQNENV. The CDR3 loop is CASSRDRVTEAFF. As DNA, the CDR3 is TGTGCCAGCAGCCGGGACAGGGTCACTGAAGCTTTCTTT.

This chain connects TRBV7-8 to TRBJ2-1; 8 bases fit TRBD1. Germline V gene lookup returns CDR1 SGHVS and CDR2 FQNEAQ. V lost 2 bases to trimming and J lost 5 bases; unmatched junction nucleotides: 8. The CDR3 has 16 amino acids. CDR3 amino acids: CASSLFSTGGNNEQFF. The CDR3 bases are TGTGCCAGCAGCTTATTTAGCACAGGGGGTAACAATGAGCAGTTCTTC.

The CDR3 spells CASSYWGNTEAFF. DNA for the CDR3: TGTGCCAGCAGCTATTGGGGGAACACTGAAGCTTTCTTT. V is TRBV5-6 and J is TRBJ1-1, with D uncertain. Trimming took 3 bases from V and 1 from J, leaving 7 bases between them. The germline gives CDR1 SGHDT, CDR2 YYEEEE. The CDR3 has 13 amino acids.

This CDR3 is CASSQADGRDSNQPQHF. Written as DNA, the CDR3 is TGCGCCAGCAGCCAAGCGGACGGACGAGATAGCAATCAGCCCCAGCATTTT. This sequence joins TRBV4-3 and TRBJ1-5; D ambiguous. Germline V lookup: CDR1 LGHNA, CDR2 YSLEER. The V and J ends lost 1 base and 0 bases respectively, with 13 bases between them. There are 17 residues in the CDR3.

The CDR3 spells CASSPTPESYEQYF. CDR3 coding DNA: TGTGCCAGCAGCCCAACGCCGGAGTCCTACGAGCAGTACTTC. The genes are TRBV13 and TRBJ2-7; no definite D call. V was shortened by 5 bases and J by 1 base, with 12 bases between the two germline ends. Germline V lookup: CDR1 PRHDT, CDR2 FYEKMQ (reference sequence). CDR3 length equals 14 residues.

V and J are TRBV5-1 and TRBJ2-7; TRBD2 is a possible D gene (5 bases). V was cut by 4 bases and J by 1 base, with 15 bases left in between. The CDR3 spans 15 residues. CDR1 SGHRS and CDR2 YFSETQ come from the germline V gene. The DNA for the CDR3 is TGCGCCAGCAGCCCCATAGCGTCCTCTTCCTACGAGCAGTACTTC. Translated, it gives CASSPIASSSYEQYF. The full variable domain, rest sourced from reference TRBV5-1 and TRBJ2-7, is KAGVTQTPRYLIKTRGQQVTLSCSPISGHRSVSWYQQTPGQGLQFLFEYFSETQRNKGNFPGRFSGRQFSNSRSEMNVSTLELGDSALYLCASSPIASSSYEQYFGPGTRLTVT.

This chain joins TRBV7-8 and TRBJ1-1; D gene unclear. The ends were cut back, 0 bases at V and 7 bases at J, with 6 bases in the middle. The CDR3 loop spans 12 amino acids. The germline CDR1 and CDR2 sequences are SGHVS and FQNEAQ. CDR3 region: CASSLAVGEAFF. As DNA, the CDR3 is TGTGCCAGCAGCTTAGCGGTGGGTGAAGCTTTCTTT.

This clone was seen only once. The chain employs TRBV11-2 and TRBJ1-2; tentatively, D is TRBD1 (6 bases). V lost 4 bases, J lost 0 bases, and 15 bases lay in between. The CDR3 consists of 16 residues. CDR1 is SGHAT and CDR2 is FQNNGV in the germline V gene. DNA of the CDR3: TGTGCCAGCAGCTCCAGGACAGAAACTACTAACTATGGCTACACCTTC. Its protein product is CASSSRTETTNYGYTF. Variable domain in full (rest from reference TRBV11-2 and TRBJ1-2): EAGVAQSPRYKIIEKRQSVAFWCNPISGHATLYWYQQILGQGPKLLIQFQNNGVVDDSQLPKDRFSAERLKGVDSTLKIQPAKLEDSAVYLCASSSRTETTNYGYTFGSGTRLTVV.

This chain links TRBV28 with TRBJ1-1; no firm D call. Germline CDR1 and CDR2: MDHEN and SYDVKM. CDR3 size: 15 residues. The V end was cut by 7 bases, the J end by 10 bases, with 25 bases between. The CDR3 sequence: CASITHPGIPTGAFF. As DNA, the CDR3 is TGTGCCAGCATCACTCACCCGGGAATCCCCACGGGAGCTTTCTTT.

This chain connects TRBV28 to TRBJ1-1; D is ambiguous. Germline V lookup: CDR1 MDHEN, CDR2 SYDVKM. This CDR3 is built from 12 residues. The V end was cut by 4 bases, the J end by 4 bases, with 7 bases between. CDR3 nucleotides: TGTGCCAGCAGTTATCCGGCCACTGAAGCTTTCTTT. It is translated as CASSYPATEAFF.

For the CDR3, the DNA is TGTGCCAGCAGTTGGGACTTGGAGACCCAGTACTTC. This codes for CASSWDLETQYF. The chain has TRBV25-1 and TRBJ2-5, with a possible D match to TRBD2 (6 bases). CDR1 MGHDK and CDR2 SYGVNS come from the germline V gene. The CDR3 is 12 residues long. V was trimmed by 5 bases and J by 5 bases, leaving 9 bases between them.

V and J are TRBV19 and TRBJ2-7, with D maybe TRBD2 (6 bases). The germline V gene encodes CDR1 LNHDA and CDR2 SQIVND (reference sequence). V shed 0 bases and J shed 1 base, with 13 bases lying between them. This CDR3 is 16 amino acids long. The DNA for the CDR3 is TGTGCCAGTAGTATAGATCGGGAGAGGGATTCCTACGAGCAGTACTTC. Translation: CASSIDRERDSYEQYF.

The rearrangement links TRBV7-9 to TRBJ2-4; TRBD2 matches 8 bases. The length of the CDR3 is 16 residues. The V gene end was trimmed by 5 bases and the J gene end by 1 base; junction bases not matched to a gene: 7. Germline V CDR1 and CDR2: SEHNR, FQNEAQ (reference sequence). The CDR3 here is CASSNPAGAAKNIQYF. Written as DNA, the CDR3 is TGTGCCAGCAGCAACCCAGCGGGAGCCGCCAAAAACATTCAGTACTTC.

The gene calls are TRBV10-3 and TRBJ2-3; unclear D gene. V shed 4 bases and J shed 2 bases, with 13 bases lying between them. The CDR3 extends over 15 amino acids. Germline CDR1 ENHRY, CDR2 SYGVKD. The CDR3 is CAISGGDGDTDTQYF. The CDR3 bases are TGTGCCATCAGTGGTGGCGACGGAGACACAGATACGCAGTATTTT.

This chain joins TRBV13 and TRBJ2-7; tentatively, D is TRBD1 (5 bases). V was trimmed by 4 bases and J by 4 bases, leaving 14 bases between them. Germline CDR1 and CDR2: PRHDT and FYEKMQ (reference sequence). The CDR3 has 14 amino acids. CDR3: CASSSSPREYEQYF. The DNA of the CDR3 is TGTGCCAGCAGCTCCTCTCCCAGGGAATACGAGCAGTACTTC.